This T cell receptor (beta chain) was obtained from a study of neoadjuvant nivolumab and ipilimumab in lung cancer. Study-wide context: The combination arm added day-1 ipilimumab 1 mg/kg to nivolumab 3 mg/kg on days 1, 15, 29.

Measured with immunoSEQ multiplex PCR; TCRdb has only the in-frame clones, and not every one. The table records about 28,000 clones, more than 80% of them present only once. The length of the CDR3 is 16 residues. Trimming shortened V by 6 bases and J by 1 base, and 18 bases separated the two germline ends. Germline V gene lookup returns CDR1 MNHEY and CDR2 SVGAGI. This clone occurred a few times. This sample comprised tumor tissue, obtained after neoadjuvant nivolumab, alone or with ipilimumab, at or shortly before surgery. This TCR was sampled from an adult with non-small cell lung cancer. The gene calls are TRBV6-5 and TRBJ1-1; maybe TRBD1 (6 bases). CDR3 loop: CASSYRVQFANTEAFF. For the CDR3, the DNA is TGTGCCAGCAGCTACAGGGTACAGTTCGCGAACACTGAAGCTTTCTTT.